The 24 T cell receptor beta chains given below trace back to one sample, sequenced in a study of beta chain features in type 1 diabetes. Expressed TCRB transcripts got sequenced, as all isolated RNA was reverse transcribed. The assay was immunoSEQ multiplex PCR, and TCRdb's table has in-frame clones only and misses some. The sample shows some 360,000 clones, around a fifth of them seen only once. Sequencing was done on a sample of naive CD4+ T cells from blood. The origin of the receptors is a woman aged 18-35 years in good health.

The chain combines TRBV5-1 with TRBJ2-7, with D tentatively TRBD1 (6 bases). This CDR3 contains 14 residues. Germline V CDR1 and CDR2: SGHRS, YFSETQ. The V gene lost 1 base and the J gene lost 2 bases, with 10 bases spanning the gap. The CDR3 here is CASSLSSGAYEQYF. DNA for the CDR3: TGCGCCAGCAGCTTGTCATCAGGGGCCTACGAGCAGTACTTC.

This clone was counted only a few times. The V and J genes are TRBV2 and TRBJ1-2; possible D gene TRBD1, 5 bases. This CDR3 contains 13 residues. The V end lost 3 bases, the J end lost 2 bases, and 7 bases lay between the germline ends. Germline CDR1 is SNHLY and CDR2 is FYNNEI. The CDR3: CASSEDTNYGYTF. The CDR3 DNA reads TGTGCCAGCAGTGAGGACACAAACTATGGCTACACCTTC.

This clone showed up just a few times. V and J are TRBV2 and TRBJ1-5, with TRBD1 matching over 8 bases. The CDR3 is made up of 14 amino acids. V gave up 6 bases and J gave up 2 bases; unmatched junction bases: 3. Germline V CDR1 and CDR2: SNHLY, FYNNEI. CDR3 nucleotide sequence: TGTGCCAGCAGGCCGGGACAGGGCAATCAGCCCCAGCATTTT. This gives the protein CASRPGQGNQPQHF.

The chain joins TRBV10-3 to TRBJ2-2; D is undetermined. V lost 4 bases and J lost 11, with 14 bases in between. Germline V gene data show CDR1 as ENHRY and CDR2 as SYGVKD. The CDR3 is 13 residues long. DNA of the CDR3: TGTGCCATCAGTGGAATGGGCCGCCGCGAGCTGTTTTTT. It encodes CAISGMGRRELFF.

This clone was recorded a few times. The genes are TRBV30 and TRBJ1-5; D may be TRBD1 (6 bases). The ends were cut back, 4 bases at V and 2 bases at J, with 9 bases in the middle. The germline V gene encodes CDR1 GTSNPN and CDR2 SVGIG (reference sequence). There are 13 residues in the CDR3. CDR3 sequence: CAWNRDGNQPQHF. Here the CDR3 DNA reads TGTGCCTGGAACAGGGATGGCAATCAGCCCCAGCATTTT.

This clone was counted only a few times. This chain uses TRBV10-3 with TRBJ2-7; D perhaps matches TRBD1 (6 bases). The CDR3 is 12 amino acids. V lost 5 bases and J lost 4, with 9 bases in between. Looked up from germline, CDR1 is ENHRY and CDR2 is SYGVKD. The CDR3 sequence is CAISKQGYEQYF. CDR3 DNA sequence: TGTGCCATCAGTAAACAGGGATACGAGCAGTACTTC.

On this clone: In the same sample, other DNA sequences code for this CDR3. This chain joins TRBV7-2 and TRBJ2-5; the D is unclear. CDR1 is SGHTA and CDR2 is FQGNSA in the germline V gene. V was shortened by 6 bases and J by 7 bases, with 12 bases between the two germline ends. The CDR3 spans 12 residues. The CDR3 nucleotides are TGTGCCAGCAGTTTGGAACCGGGGACCCAGTACTTC. Protein: CASSLEPGTQYF. The whole variable domain, remainder taken from reference TRBV7-2 and TRBJ2-5, is GAGVSQSPSNKVTEKGKDVELRCDPISGHTALYWYRQSLGQGLEFLIYFQGNSAPDKSGLPSDRFSAERTGGSVSTLTIQRTQQEDSAVYLCASSLEPGTQYFGPGTRLLVL.

This clone was seen more than once but under ten times. J is TRBJ2-3 and V is TRBV7-3; 9 bases are a match to TRBD2. Unmatched junction bases numbered 20, after V lost 5 bases and J lost 2 bases. This CDR3 contains 20 residues. Looked up from germline, CDR1 is SGHTA and CDR2 is FQGTGA. CDR3 amino acids: CASSPRLQSFGGGATDTQYF. DNA of the CDR3: TGTGCCAGCAGCCCACGCCTACAATCCTTTGGCGGGGGGGCCACAGATACGCAGTATTTT. Full variable domain (remainder filled in from reference TRBV7-3 and TRBJ2-3): GAGVSQTPSNKVTEKGKYVELRCDPISGHTALYWYRQSLGQGPEFLIYFQGTGAADDSGLPNDRFFAVRPEGSVSTLKIQRTERGDSAVYLCASSPRLQSFGGGATDTQYFGPGTRLTVL.

This chain uses TRBV29-1 with TRBJ2-3, with 12 nucleotides matching TRBD1. Germline values: CDR1 SQVTM, CDR2 ANQGSEA. CDR3 size: 14 residues. V shed 5 bases and J 7 bases; nucleotides not matched to a gene: 7. In DNA, the CDR3 is TGCAGCGTTCCCGGGACAGGGGGCGAACATACGCAGTATTTT. It codes for CSVPGTGGEHTQYF.

This chain links TRBV5-4 with TRBJ1-2, with 11 bases aligning to TRBD1. The CDR3 runs to 15 residues. CDR1 SGHNT and CDR2 YYREEE come from the germline V gene (reference sequence). J was trimmed by 4 bases and V by 3 bases; bases with no gene match: 5. CDR3 sequence reads: CASSSSGTGGYGYTF. The CDR3 bases are TGTGCCAGCAGCTCATCCGGGACAGGGGGCTATGGCTACACCTTC.

This clone showed up just once. The chain joins TRBV2 to TRBJ2-3; TRBD1 aligns across 12 bases. The CDR3 has 15 residues. CDR1 SNHLY and CDR2 FYNNEI come from the germline V gene. The V gene end was trimmed by 7 bases and the J gene end by 6 bases; junction bases not matched to a gene: 8. The CDR3 here is CASNPGQGAADTQYF. Here the CDR3 DNA reads TGTGCCAGCAATCCGGGACAGGGGGCAGCGGATACGCAGTATTTT.

A few counts support this clone. V usage is TRBV18 and J usage is TRBJ2-7; D uncertain. CDR1 and CDR2 from the germline V gene are KGHSH and LQKENI. This CDR3 is built from 12 residues. With 2 bases removed from V and 7 bases from J, the gap between germline ends came to 9 bases. The CDR3 here is CASSPTTGEQYF. The CDR3 nucleotides read TGTGCCAGCTCACCAACAACCGGGGAGCAGTACTTC.

This clone appeared a few times. This chain joins TRBV18 and TRBJ2-4, with TRBD2 matching over 8 bases. The CDR3 is 15 amino acids. V gave up 0 bases and J gave up 8 bases; unmatched junction bases: 6. Germline lookup yields CDR1 KGHSH and CDR2 LQKENI. The CDR3 loop is CASSPPYSGVHIQYF. Written as DNA, the CDR3 is TGTGCCAGCTCACCACCGTATAGCGGGGTGCACATTCAGTACTTC.

This chain uses TRBV29-1 with TRBJ1-3; D is uncertain. Germline V gene lookup returns CDR1 SQVTM and CDR2 ANQGSEA. This CDR3 is 12 amino acids long. Trimming removed 7 bases from V and 0 bases from J, with 7 bases in between. The CDR3 loop reads CSALSSGNTIYF. CDR3 nucleotides: TGCAGCGCTTTGAGCTCTGGAAACACCATATATTTT.

CDR3 protein: CASSLGHLGANVLTF. CDR3 bases: TGTGCCAGCAGTTTAGGTCACCTAGGGGCCAACGTCCTGACTTTC. V and J are TRBV27 and TRBJ2-6, with D unclear. The CDR3 has 15 residues. Germline-derived CDR1 and CDR2 are MNHEY and SMNVEV (reference sequence). The V and J ends lost 2 bases and 4 bases respectively, with 9 bases between them.

This clone was counted only a few times. This sequence joins TRBV7-8 and TRBJ1-2, with no clear D. The germline V and J ends were trimmed by 2 bases and 3 bases, with 7 bases remaining between them. This CDR3 is 13 amino acids long. CDR1 is SGHVS, CDR2 FQNEAQ, per germline. The DNA for the CDR3 is TGTGCCAGCAGCTTATACAGTGACTATGGCTACACCTTC. Translated: CASSLYSDYGYTF.

V gene TRBV2 combines with J gene TRBJ2-4, with a weak D call TRBD2 (6 bases). CDR1 and CDR2 (germline): SNHLY, FYNNEI. The CDR3 is made up of 16 amino acids. The V and J ends lost 2 bases and 8 bases respectively, with 19 bases between them. The DNA of the CDR3 is TGTGCCAGCAGTGAAAAGGGACTCTCGCGAGGGGACATTCAGTACTTC. This gives the protein CASSEKGLSRGDIQYF.

In this sample, this clone turned up a few times. V and J are TRBV5-4 and TRBJ2-5; D gene uncertain. CDR1 SGHNT and CDR2 YYREEE come from the germline V gene (reference sequence). Trimming took off 0 bases at V and 2 bases at J, with 8 bases between the two ends. This CDR3 comprises 14 residues. The CDR3 loop is CASSLARSQETQYF. The CDR3 region has the DNA TGTGCCAGCAGCTTGGCTAGATCTCAAGAGACCCAGTACTTC.

This clone has a handful of counts. The J gene is TRBJ2-1, the V gene TRBV6-6; 13 bases map to TRBD2. The V and J ends lost 5 bases and 4 bases, in that order; junction bases with no gene match: 5. The CDR3 totals 16 residues. Germline V lookup: CDR1 MNHNY, CDR2 SVGAGI (reference sequence). The CDR3 loop is CASSRTSGSLYNEQFF. Here the CDR3 DNA reads TGTGCCAGCAGTCGGACTAGCGGGAGCCTTTACAATGAGCAGTTCTTC.

The chain links TRBV5-4 to TRBJ2-2; 13 bases match TRBD2. Germline V gene lookup returns CDR1 SGHNT and CDR2 YYREEE (reference sequence). After removal of 4 bases from V and 7 bases from J, the junction contained 7 bases not matched to a gene. This CDR3 is built from 16 residues. As DNA, the CDR3 is TGTGCCAGCAGCAAGACTAGCGGGGGGTTGTACGGGGAGCTGTTTTTT. Translating gives CASSKTSGGLYGELFF.

This clone was seen a handful of times. The chain is built from TRBV7-8 and TRBJ2-5; a possible D gene is TRBD2 (5 bases). The CDR3 is 14 amino acids. Germline V gene lookup returns CDR1 SGHVS and CDR2 FQNEAQ. V dropped 5 bases and J dropped 5 bases, with 15 bases sitting between them. The CDR3, as DNA: TGTGCCAGCAGCCCCGGCCGGGGTGAGGAGACCCAGTACTTC. Its translation: CASSPGRGEETQYF.

This clone was detected only a few times. J is TRBJ2-2 and V is TRBV28; the D is unclear. Germline V gives CDR1 MDHEN, CDR2 SYDVKM. The V end lost 6 bases, the J end lost 7 bases, and 15 bases lay between the germline ends. CDR3 size: 14 residues. The CDR3 loop is CASSQVRSGGELFF. Written as DNA, the CDR3 is TGTGCCAGCAGCCAAGTCCGCTCAGGCGGGGAGCTGTTTTTT.

This clone was detected a few times. The V gene is TRBV7-2, the J gene TRBJ2-3; 7 nucleotides match TRBD2. CDR3 length: 14 residues. Germline V gene sequence: CDR1 SGHTA, CDR2 FQGNSA. The junction had 4 bases not matched to a gene; V was cut back by 5 bases and J by 2 bases. CDR3 protein: CASSPGTNTDTQYF. CDR3 coding DNA: TGTGCCAGCAGCCCTGGGACTAACACAGATACGCAGTATTTT. The full variable domain, in which reference TRBV7-2 and TRBJ2-3 provide the parts outside the CDR3, is GAGVSQSPSNKVTEKGKDVELRCDPISGHTALYWYRQSLGQGLEFLIYFQGNSAPDKSGLPSDRFSAERTGGSVSTLTIQRTQQEDSAVYLCASSPGTNTDTQYFGPGTRLTVL.

Turning to this clone: One junction end disagrees with the germline gene, perhaps due to a read error. The chain couples TRBV5-4 to TRBJ2-2, with D perhaps matching TRBD1 (6 bases). Germline CDR1 SGHNT, CDR2 YYREEE (reference sequence). The CDR3 sequence is 14 residues long. CDR3 DNA sequence: TGTGCCAGCAGTTTGGACAGAAACACCGGGGAGCTGTTTTTT. This codes for CASSLDRNTGELFF. Combining the CDR3 with reference TRBV5-4 and TRBJ2-2 gives the whole variable domain ETGVTQSPTHLIKTRGQQVTLRCSSQSGHNTVSWYQQALGQGPQFIFQYYREEENGRGNFPPRFSGLQFPNYSSELNVNALELDDSALYLCASSLDRNTGELFFGEGSRLTVL.